This paragraph reports one T cell receptor beta chain. Sequenced by immunoSEQ multiplex PCR; TCRdb stores in-frame clones only, minus some. This table has fewer than 30,000 clones, approximately 87% appearing once. The CDR3 runs to 15 residues. Trimming cost V 5 bases and J 1 base, with 14 bases left between them. From germline, CDR1 is SGHAT and CDR2 FQDESV (reference sequence). This entry comes from a study of blood T cell repertoires in COVID-19. Study at large: COVID-19 samples from acute and convalescent phases originated in the United States, Italy and Spain.

The chain links TRBV11-1 to TRBJ2-5, with D hard to call. Sequencing used peripheral blood. This receptor was obtained from an older man with active COVID-19. CDR3 bases: TGTGCCAGCAGCCTAGTTGCCGCTAGCCAAGAGACCCAGTACTTC. Its protein is CASSLVAASQETQYF.